This T cell receptor beta chain came from a study of cytomegalovirus exposure and HLA in healthy donors. Study-wide points: In a later analysis, HLA-C alleles had the fewest associated TCRs, DRB1 alleles the most. Segments of the TCR beta V type were, in most cases, productive about 87% or about 30% of the time in an earlier analysis.

Donors in the study were healthy people who gave bone marrow. PCR used 60 Vbeta primers and 13 Jbeta primers. In the source study's methods: In a later analysis, some 80 million unique TCR beta chains included roughly 11 million shared by two or more donors. Profiling relied on immunoSEQ multiplex PCR, and the TCRdb table lists in-frame clones only, not all of them. That table furnishes V, J and clone size, whereas the DNA furnished D and trimming. The sample carries roughly 130,000 clones, roughly three quarters recorded once. The CDR3 length is 14 residues. V trimming: 4 bases; J trimming: 6 bases; junction bases outside the gene matches: 7. Germline-derived CDR1 and CDR2 are SGHRS and YFSETQ. This clone was seen a single time. As yet, its antigen is unknown.

The chain employs TRBV5-1 and TRBJ2-7; 10 nucleotides agree with TRBD1. The clonotype was recovered from a man aged 18 to 30 in good health and CMV-seronegative. Sequenced input: PBMCs. The CDR3 bases are TGCGCCAGCAGCACCGGGACAGGGGTCTGCGAGCAGTACTTC. Protein: CASSTGTGVCEQYF.